The clone carrying this T cell receptor beta chain is labeled medium-sized. The antigen is not known. Findings of the study overall: The TCR gene usage of tumor memory CD4+ T cells clustered together with blood and lymph node memory CD4+ cells and with lymph node naive CD4+ cells.

Each CDR3 protein is one row after TCRdb ran MiXCR on the multiplex PCR reads. The table lists hundreds of distinct CDR3 sequences, over 25% of them singletons. Sequences were obtained from tumor-infiltrating naive CD4+ T cells sorted from the breast tumor. Documented subset: naive CD4+ T cells, CD4+CD45RA+CD25-. This TCR derives from a female donor with breast cancer.

The CDR3 loop reads CASSLAGTGYGYTF. CDR3 coding DNA: TGTGCCAGCAGTTTAGCCGGGACAGGGTATGGCTACACCTTC. This chain joins TRBV12-3 or TRBV12-4 and TRBJ1-2, with 9 bases matching TRBD1. Trimming cost V 0 bases and J 5 bases; bases outside gene matches: 1. This CDR3 is 14 amino acids long.